The clone carrying this T cell receptor beta chain was recorded a few times. The target antigen is unknown. The V and J ends lost 0 bases and 0 bases respectively, with 7 bases between them. Germline lookup yields CDR1 SGDLS and CDR2 YYNGEE. The CDR3 is made up of 15 amino acids. The source of the sample is a study of T-cell memory formation after mild COVID-19. Turning to the study itself: Clustering of TCRs was largely donor specific.

General study points: Pre-infection memory carried some responding clones, suggesting that cross-reactive memory joined.

TCRdb passed the 5' RACE reads through MiXCR, listing each CDR3 protein once. Here the sample spans approximately 350,000 distinct CDR3 sequences, approximately 15% being singletons. This TCR was recovered from a man between 18 and 29 years old who had mild COVID-19 (a few samples of this study predate the infection). Cell type and time point are not known. Sequenced input: PBMCs or a T cell subset sorted from them (not recorded which). This chain connects TRBV9 to TRBJ1-3; D perhaps matches TRBD1 (5 bases). DNA for the CDR3: TGTGCCAGCAGCGTAGAGGGGAACTCTGGAAACACCATATATTTT. Translating it yields CASSVEGNSGNTIYF.